This is a list of T cell receptor beta chains from one sample in a study of OX40 agonist ivuxolimab in advanced cancers. Some clones are missing from TCRdb's copy, which holds only in-frame ones; the method was immunoSEQ multiplex PCR. This repertoire shows roughly 80,000 clones, approximately 91% found once; its top ten account for approximately 0.7%. The starting material was CD4+ or CD8+ T cells sorted from blood, obtained in a trial of the OX40 agonist ivuxolimab. Receptors were obtained from an adult with an advanced solid tumor such as melanoma, head and neck, liver or kidney cancer. The conserved cysteine and the conserved F or W are not part of the CDR3 here.

v_gene	len	j_gene	CDR3aa
TRBV28	12	TRBJ1-2	ASRWGARNYGYT
TRBV28	11	TRBJ1-1	ASTLRGNTEAF
TRBV11-2	13	TRBJ2-4	ASSLVSTGKNIQY
TRBV25-1	13	TRBJ2-5	ASSGFPGTEETQY
TRBV19	12	TRBJ2-2	ASIGRVNTGELF
TRBV5-1	13	TRBJ2-3	ASSLQRSSTDTQY
TRBV11-2	13	TRBJ2-2	ASSAWDFGTGELF
TRBV27	12	TRBJ2-2	ASTRTGGTGELF
TRBV5-3	14	TRBJ2-7	ARSFPKGLSSYEQY
TRBV5-1	12	TRBJ1-1	ASSLGTLRTEAF
TRBV19	12	TRBJ2-5	ASSVPGTGETQY
TRBV9	12	TRBJ2-7	ASSVDFGSYEQY
TRBV19	11	TRBJ2-7	ASSLTRSYEQY
TRBV5-6	12	TRBJ2-4	ASRARGAKNIQY
TRBV2	11	TRBJ1-6	ASRLRQNSPLH
TRBV5-1	11	TRBJ2-2	ASRMGLTGELF
TRBV28	13	TRBJ2-6	ASRSTATGANVLT
TRBV18	13	TRBJ1-2	ASSPAVGPNYGYT
TRBV6-5	12	TRBJ2-7	ASRQHRTGDEQY
TRBV7-2	14	TRBJ2-7	ASSLGGARVLYEQY
TRBV7-2	10	TRBJ2-7	ASSHSTYEQY
TRBV19	14	TRBJ2-5	ASSRMYGVGQETQY
TRBV6-5	12	TRBJ2-5	ASSYSPGMETQY
TRBV4-3	14	TRBJ2-5	ASSQAPATRGETQY
TRBV28	10	TRBJ2-5	ASRPGPETQY
TRBV28	14	TRBJ2-7	ASKAPPGQGVHEQY
TRBV5-1	13	TRBJ2-2	ASSLVAIGTGELF
TRBV7-2	13	TRBJ2-2	ASSLVGRGTGELF
TRBV7-3	11	TRBJ1-5	ASSLSPNQPQH
TRBV5-1	13	TRBJ1-4	ASSKTGYLDEKLF
TRBV7-3	13	TRBJ2-7	ASSPRASPGGEQY
TRBV7-2	14	TRBJ1-5	ASSPQVARNDQPQH
TRBV2	14	TRBJ2-6	ASSVGRGTGANVLT
TRBV28	12	TRBJ2-2	ASSFLFTTGELF
TRBV7-6	12	TRBJ2-2	ASSFTGAAGELF
TRBV4-2	12	TRBJ2-5	ASSQFVTGETQY
TRBV11-2	16	TRBJ2-3	ASSFSGDASGSTDTQY
TRBV28	12	TRBJ2-1	ASSFLLAGVEQF
TRBV6-1	15	TRBJ2-7	ASSDPSRDSFSYEQY
TRBV19	11	TRBJ2-3	ASSILGKDTQY
TRBV18	14	TRBJ2-2	ASRKTGLADTGELF
TRBV5-4	13	TRBJ1-6	ASSLRGQGGSPLH
TRBV19	13	TRBJ2-3	ASSRLAGFTDTQY
TRBV28	11	TRBJ1-5	ASSFDREQPQH
TRBV30	12	TRBJ1-1	ALKGTEEITEAF
TRBV7-9	9	TRBJ1-2	ASEEVYGYT
TRBV28	15	TRBJ1-1	ASSIRLPGQGASEAF
TRBV20-1	9	NA	SVRGGVEQY
TRBV5-1	13	TRBJ2-2	ASSPGLAGTGELF
TRBV18	13	TRBJ2-2	ASSLGGPPPGELF
TRBV6-5	13	TRBJ2-7	ASSPGLAGAYEQY
TRBV7-3	12	TRBJ1-2	ASSPKDRRIGYT
TRBV15	13	TRBJ1-1	ATSRDEVLNTEAF
TRBV19	13	TRBJ2-2	ASSIVGSYTGELF
TRBV27	12	TRBJ2-1	ASSFQGNYNEQF
TRBV7-2	12	TRBJ1-1	ASSLASVNTEAF
TRBV6-5	13	TRBJ1-4	ASSYSGHTNEKLF